This T cell receptor (beta chain) emerged from a study of blood T cell repertoires in COVID-19. Overall study: The samples span acute and convalescent COVID-19 from the United States, Italy and Spain. Nucleic acid was either cDNA or gDNA, and it came from T cells, B-cell-depleted T cells, or PBMCs.

Original processing notes: Nucleated cell counts were estimated from reference gene primer amplification. Libraries were prepared by immunoSEQ multiplex PCR; TCRdb keeps only in-frame clonotypes and omits some of them. For V, J and clone size, that table is used; D and trimming come from the DNA. The data contain about 320,000 clones, more than 75% of them singletons. In germline, CDR1 is SGHVS, CDR2 FQNEAQ. This CDR3 is 16 amino acids long. Germline trimming cut 5 bases from V and 0 bases from J; bases unmatched to any gene: 9. Sequences were obtained from peripheral blood. V and J are TRBV7-8 and TRBJ1-1; 7 bases line up with TRBD1. This TCR was recovered from a woman aged 45-60 years with acute or convalescent COVID-19. The CDR3 bases are TGTGCCAGCAGCCCAGGCCGGGACAGACTGAACACTGAAGCTTTCTTT. Translating it yields CASSPGRDRLNTEAFF. Full variable domain (rest looked up from reference TRBV7-8 and TRBJ1-1): GAGVSQSPRYKVAKRGQDVALRCDPISGHVSLFWYQQALGQGPEFLTYFQNEAQLDKSGLPSDRFFAERPEGSVSTLKIQRTQQEDSAVYLCASSPGRDRLNTEAFFGQGTRLTVV.